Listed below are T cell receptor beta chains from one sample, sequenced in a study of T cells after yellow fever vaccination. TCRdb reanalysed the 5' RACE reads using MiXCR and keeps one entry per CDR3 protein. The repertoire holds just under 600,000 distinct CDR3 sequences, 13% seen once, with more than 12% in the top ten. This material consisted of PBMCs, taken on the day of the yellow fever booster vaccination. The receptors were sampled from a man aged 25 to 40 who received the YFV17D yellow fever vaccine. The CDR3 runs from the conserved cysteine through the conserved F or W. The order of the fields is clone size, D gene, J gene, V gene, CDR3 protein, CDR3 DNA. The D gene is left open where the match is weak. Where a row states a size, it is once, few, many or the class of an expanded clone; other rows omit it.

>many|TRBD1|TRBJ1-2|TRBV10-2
CASTLDRVDYGYTF
TGCGCCAGCACCCTGGACAGGGTTGACTATGGCTACACCTTC
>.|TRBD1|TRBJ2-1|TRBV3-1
CASSQWDRFNEQFF
TGTGCCAGCAGCCAGTGGGACAGGTTCAATGAGCAGTTCTTC
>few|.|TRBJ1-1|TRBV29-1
CSCNIGRAEAFF
TGCAGCTGTAATATCGGGAGGGCTGAAGCTTTCTTT
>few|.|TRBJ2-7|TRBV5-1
CASSPDPIGNEQYF
TGCGCCAGCAGCCCGGACCCCATTGGGAACGAGCAGTACTTC
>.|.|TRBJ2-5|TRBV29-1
CSVPREAVGETQYF
TGCAGCGTTCCCCGGGAAGCGGTGGGGGAGACCCAGTACTTC
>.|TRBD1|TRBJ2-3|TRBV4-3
CASSLQTGASDTQYF
TGCGCCAGCAGCCTCCAGACAGGGGCATCAGATACGCAGTATTTT
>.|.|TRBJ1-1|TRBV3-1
CASSQRGRGAEAFF
TGTGCCAGCAGCCAACGGGGCCGCGGGGCTGAAGCTTTCTTT
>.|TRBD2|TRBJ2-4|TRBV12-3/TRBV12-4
CASSFGREGTKNIQYF
TGTGCCAGCAGTTTTGGGCGGGAGGGAACCAAAAACATTCAGTACTTC
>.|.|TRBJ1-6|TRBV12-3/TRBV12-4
CASSYGRGHSPLHF
TGTGCCAGCAGTTATGGACGGGGCCACTCACCCCTCCACTTT
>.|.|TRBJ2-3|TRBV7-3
CASSLGEPLDTQYF
TGTGCCAGCAGCTTGGGGGAGCCCCTCGATACGCAGTATTTT
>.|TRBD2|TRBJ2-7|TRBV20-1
CSATPGLAGVLQQYF
TGCAGTGCCACCCCGGGACTAGCGGGAGTTCTGCAGCAGTACTTC
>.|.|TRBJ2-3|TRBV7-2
CASSPRLRGNTQYF
TGTGCCAGCAGCCCCAGACTAAGGGGGAATACGCAGTATTTT
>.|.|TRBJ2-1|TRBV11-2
CASSPEWLLLSSYNEQFF
TGTGCCAGCAGTCCCGAATGGCTACTACTAAGCTCCTACAATGAGCAGTTCTTC
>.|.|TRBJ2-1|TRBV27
CASSLDGVRNEQFF
TGTGCCAGCAGTCTTGATGGGGTTCGCAATGAGCAGTTCTTC
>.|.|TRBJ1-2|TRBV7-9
CASSLGRHTGSGYTF
TGTGCCAGCAGCCTAGGACGACACACAGGGTCTGGCTACACCTTC
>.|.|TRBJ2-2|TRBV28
CASSFNYAGELFF
TGTGCCAGCAGTTTTAATTACGCCGGGGAGCTGTTTTTT
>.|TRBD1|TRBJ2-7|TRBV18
CASSPGTADREQYF
TGTGCCAGCTCACCAGGGACAGCGGATCGCGAGCAGTACTTC
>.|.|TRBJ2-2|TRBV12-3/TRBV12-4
CASSPSSGYGGELFF
TGTGCCAGCAGCCCCTCTTCTGGTTACGGGGGGGAGCTGTTTTTT
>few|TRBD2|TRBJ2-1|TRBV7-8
CASSGRLAYNEQFF
TGTGCCAGCAGCGGAAGACTAGCGTACAATGAGCAGTTCTTC
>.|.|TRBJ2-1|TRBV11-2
CASSPILADNEQFF
TGTGCCAGCAGCCCGATTTTAGCGGACAATGAGCAGTTCTTC
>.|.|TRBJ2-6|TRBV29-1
CGVEVPGSGANVLTF
TGCGGCGTTGAAGTTCCGGGGTCTGGGGCCAACGTCCTGACTTTC
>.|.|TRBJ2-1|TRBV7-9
CASSGAGPEQFF
TGTGCCAGCAGCGGGGCGGGCCCTGAGCAGTTCTTC
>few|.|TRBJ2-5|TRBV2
CASRVSGAPSKETQYF
TGTGCCAGCAGGGTATCCGGGGCCCCCTCAAAGGAGACCCAGTACTTC
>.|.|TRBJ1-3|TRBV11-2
CASSSAVLNTIYF
TGTGCCAGCAGCTCGGCGGTTCTGAACACCATATATTTT
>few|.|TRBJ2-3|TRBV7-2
CASSRTPSGEDTQYF
TGTGCCAGCAGCCGAACCCCTTCGGGGGAAGATACGCAGTATTTT
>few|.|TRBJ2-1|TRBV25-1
CASRDTGLGFHEQFF
TGTGCCAGCAGGGATACGGGGTTGGGGTTTCATGAGCAGTTCTTC
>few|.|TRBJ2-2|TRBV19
CASSILGAIGELFF
TGTGCCAGTAGTATCTTGGGAGCGATCGGGGAGCTGTTTTTT
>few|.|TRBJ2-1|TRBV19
CASSTTSLAGYDEQFF
TGTGCCAGTAGTACTACCTCGTTGGCAGGGTACGATGAGCAGTTCTTC
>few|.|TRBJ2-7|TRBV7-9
CASSLPGVGEQYF
TGTGCCAGCAGCTTGCCAGGGGTGGGCGAGCAGTACTTC